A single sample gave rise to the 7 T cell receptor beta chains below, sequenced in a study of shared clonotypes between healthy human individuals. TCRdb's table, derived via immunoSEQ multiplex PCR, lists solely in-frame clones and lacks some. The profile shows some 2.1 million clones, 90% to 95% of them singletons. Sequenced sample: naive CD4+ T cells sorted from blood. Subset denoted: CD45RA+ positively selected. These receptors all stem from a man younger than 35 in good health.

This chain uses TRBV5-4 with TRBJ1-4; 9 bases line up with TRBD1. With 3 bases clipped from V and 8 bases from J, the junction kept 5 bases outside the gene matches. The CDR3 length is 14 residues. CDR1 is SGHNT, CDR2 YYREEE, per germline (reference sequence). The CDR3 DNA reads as TGTGCCAGCAGCTGGGACAGGGCTAGCGAAAAACTGTTTTTT. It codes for CASSWDRASEKLFF. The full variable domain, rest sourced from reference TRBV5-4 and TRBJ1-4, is ETGVTQSPTHLIKTRGQQVTLRCSSQSGHNTVSWYQQALGQGPQFIFQYYREEENGRGNFPPRFSGLQFPNYSSELNVNALELDDSALYLCASSWDRASEKLFFGSGTQLSVL.

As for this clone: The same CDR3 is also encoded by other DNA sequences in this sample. For the CDR3, the DNA is TGCGCCAGCAGCTTGGCAGGGGACAGTAATGAAAAACTGTTTTTT. This encodes CASSLAGDSNEKLFF. This sequence joins TRBV5-1 and TRBJ1-4; TRBD1 matches at 7 bases. CDR1 SGHRS and CDR2 YFSETQ come from the germline V gene. V lost 0 bases, J lost 4 bases, and 3 bases stayed unmatched. This CDR3 region has 15 residues.

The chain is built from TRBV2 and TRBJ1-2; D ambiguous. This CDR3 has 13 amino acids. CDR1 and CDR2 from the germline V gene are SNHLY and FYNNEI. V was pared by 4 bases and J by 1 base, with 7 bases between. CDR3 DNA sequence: TGTGCCAGCAGTGCTCGTCGTAACTATGGCTACACCTTC. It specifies CASSARRNYGYTF.

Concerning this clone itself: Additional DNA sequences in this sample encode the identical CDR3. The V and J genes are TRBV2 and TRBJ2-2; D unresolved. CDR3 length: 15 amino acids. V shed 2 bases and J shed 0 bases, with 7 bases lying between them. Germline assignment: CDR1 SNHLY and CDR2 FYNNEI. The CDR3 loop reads CASSETSSNTGELFF. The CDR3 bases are TGTGCCAGCAGTGAAACCTCGTCGAACACCGGGGAGCTGTTTTTT.

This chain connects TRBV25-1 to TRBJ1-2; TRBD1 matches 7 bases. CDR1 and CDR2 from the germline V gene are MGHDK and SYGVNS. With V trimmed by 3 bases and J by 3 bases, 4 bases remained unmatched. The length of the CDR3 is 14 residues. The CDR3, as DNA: TGTGCCAGCAGTGACAGGGGGACCCACTATGGCTACACCTTC. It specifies CASSDRGTHYGYTF.

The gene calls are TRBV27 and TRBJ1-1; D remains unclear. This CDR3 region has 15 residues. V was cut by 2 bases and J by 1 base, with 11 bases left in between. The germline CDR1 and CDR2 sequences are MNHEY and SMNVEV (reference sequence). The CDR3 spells CASSLEGSRNTEAFF. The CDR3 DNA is TGTGCCAGCAGTTTAGAGGGCAGCCGGAACACTGAAGCTTTCTTT.

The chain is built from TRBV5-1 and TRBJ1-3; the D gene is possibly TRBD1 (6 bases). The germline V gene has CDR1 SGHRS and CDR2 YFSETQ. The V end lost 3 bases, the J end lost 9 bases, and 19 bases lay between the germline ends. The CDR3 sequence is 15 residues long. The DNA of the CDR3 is TGCGCCAGCAGCTATTCAGGGGAGCCGGATGTCACCATATATTTT. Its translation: CASSYSGEPDVTIYF.